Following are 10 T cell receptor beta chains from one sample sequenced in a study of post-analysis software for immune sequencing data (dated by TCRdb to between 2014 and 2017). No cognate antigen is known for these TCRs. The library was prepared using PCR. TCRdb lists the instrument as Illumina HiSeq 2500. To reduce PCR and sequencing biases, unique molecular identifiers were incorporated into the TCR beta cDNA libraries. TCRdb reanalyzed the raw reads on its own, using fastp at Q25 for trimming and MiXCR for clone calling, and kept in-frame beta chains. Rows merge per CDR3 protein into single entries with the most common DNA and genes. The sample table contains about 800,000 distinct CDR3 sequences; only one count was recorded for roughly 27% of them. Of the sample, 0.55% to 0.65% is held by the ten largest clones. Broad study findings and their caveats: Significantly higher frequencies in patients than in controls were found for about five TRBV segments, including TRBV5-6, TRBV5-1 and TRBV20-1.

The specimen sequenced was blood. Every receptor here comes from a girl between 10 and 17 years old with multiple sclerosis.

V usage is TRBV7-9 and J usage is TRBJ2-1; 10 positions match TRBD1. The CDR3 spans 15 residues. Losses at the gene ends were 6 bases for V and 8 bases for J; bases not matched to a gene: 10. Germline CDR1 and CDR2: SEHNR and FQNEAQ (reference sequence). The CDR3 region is CASRGTGDRVDEQFF. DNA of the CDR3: TGTGCCAGCAGGGGGACAGGGGATCGGGTCGATGAGCAGTTCTTC.

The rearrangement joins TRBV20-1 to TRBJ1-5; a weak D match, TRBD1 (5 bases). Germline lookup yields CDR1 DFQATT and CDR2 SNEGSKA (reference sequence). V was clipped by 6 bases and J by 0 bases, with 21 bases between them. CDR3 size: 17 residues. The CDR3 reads CSATLPTGGYSNQPQHF. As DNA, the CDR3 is TGCAGTGCCACGCTCCCCACCGGGGGGTATAGCAATCAGCCCCAGCATTTT.

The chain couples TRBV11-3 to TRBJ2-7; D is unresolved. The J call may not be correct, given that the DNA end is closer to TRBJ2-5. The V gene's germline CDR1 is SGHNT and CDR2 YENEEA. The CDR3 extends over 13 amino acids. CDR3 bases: TGTGCCAGCAGCTTGAGAGTTTCAGAGACCCAGTACTTC. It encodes CASSLRVSETQYF.

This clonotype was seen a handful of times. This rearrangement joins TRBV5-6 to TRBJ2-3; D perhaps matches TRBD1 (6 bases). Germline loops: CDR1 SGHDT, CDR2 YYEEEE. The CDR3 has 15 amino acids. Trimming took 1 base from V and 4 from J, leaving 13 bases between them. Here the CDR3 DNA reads TGTGCCAGCAGCTTGCCACAGGGTCGGGCAGATACGCAGTATTTT. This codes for CASSLPQGRADTQYF.

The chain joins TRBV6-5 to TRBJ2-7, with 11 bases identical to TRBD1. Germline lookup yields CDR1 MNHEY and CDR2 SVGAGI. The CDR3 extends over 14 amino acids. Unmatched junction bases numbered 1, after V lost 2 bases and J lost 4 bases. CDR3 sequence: CASSYRDRGYEQYF. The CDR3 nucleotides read TGTGCCAGCAGTTACCGGGACAGGGGGTACGAGCAGTACTTC.

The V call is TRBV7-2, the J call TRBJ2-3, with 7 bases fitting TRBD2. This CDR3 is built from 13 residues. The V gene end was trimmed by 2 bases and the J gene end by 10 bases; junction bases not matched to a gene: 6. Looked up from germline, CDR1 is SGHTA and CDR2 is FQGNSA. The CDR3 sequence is CASSLRGVSSQYF. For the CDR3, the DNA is TGTGCCAGCAGCTTACGGGGGGTCTCATCGCAGTATTTT.

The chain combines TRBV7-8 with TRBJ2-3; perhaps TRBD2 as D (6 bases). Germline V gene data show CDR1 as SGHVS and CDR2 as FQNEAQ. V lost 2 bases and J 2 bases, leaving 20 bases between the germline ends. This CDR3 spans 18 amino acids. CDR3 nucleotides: TGTGCCAGCAGCTTAAGAGTGCCCGGGAGACAGATCACAGATACGCAGTATTTT. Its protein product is CASSLRVPGRQITDTQYF.

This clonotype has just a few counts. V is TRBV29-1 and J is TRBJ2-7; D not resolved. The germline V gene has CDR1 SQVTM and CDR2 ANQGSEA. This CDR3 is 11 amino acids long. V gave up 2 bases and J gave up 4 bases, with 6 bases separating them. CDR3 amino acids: CSVESNYEQYF. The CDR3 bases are TGCAGCGTTGAATCGAATTACGAGCAGTACTTC.

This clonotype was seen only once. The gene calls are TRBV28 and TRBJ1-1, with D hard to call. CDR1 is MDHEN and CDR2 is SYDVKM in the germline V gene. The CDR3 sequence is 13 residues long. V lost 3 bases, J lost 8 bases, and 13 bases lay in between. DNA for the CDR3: TGTGCCAGCAGTTTGCAGGCGGGCCTAGAAGCTTTCTTT. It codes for CASSLQAGLEAFF.

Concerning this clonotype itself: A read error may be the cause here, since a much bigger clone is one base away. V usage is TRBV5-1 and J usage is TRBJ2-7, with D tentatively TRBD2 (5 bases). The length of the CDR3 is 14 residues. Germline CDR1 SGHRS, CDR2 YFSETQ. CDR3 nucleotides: TGCGCCAGCAGCTTCTCCGGACTGTCCTACGGGCAGTACTTC. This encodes CASSFSGLSYGQYF.